These 21 T cell receptor beta chains came from one sample sequenced in a study of T cell clonotyping in hematopoietic cell transplantation (TCRdb year 2021). Libraries were constructed by the immunoSEQ multiplex PCR assay. Entries here come from immuneACCESS through TCRdb and include only in-frame sequences with V and J called. Some clones fail to appear in such tables; in the studies checked, an unresolved V gene covers under half of the shortfall, and the cause of the remainder is unknown. This sample has some 4,300 clones in its table, and approximately 96% of those were observed once. Approximately 2.6% of the sample belongs to the ten largest clones. The time point label here, explained by the study, means: 100 days after allo-HCT. The sample in question was PBMCs, obtained 100 days after allogeneic stem cell transplant. The receptors come from a male patient between 40 and 49 years old who had an allogeneic stem cell transplant from a related donor, so the T cells may come from the graft donor. Some clones in this sample may be carry-over from other donors' samples.

V is TRBV5-1 and J is TRBJ1-2, with 8 bases matching TRBD1. Losses at the gene ends were 0 bases for V and 3 bases for J; bases not matched to a gene: 1. The CDR3 totals 14 residues. Germline values: CDR1 SGHRS, CDR2 YFSETQ. CDR3: CASSLGTGYYGYTF. CDR3 DNA sequence: TGCGCCAGCAGCTTGGGGACAGGGTACTATGGCTACACCTTC.

The chain joins TRBV7-2 to TRBJ2-7, with 11 positions matching TRBD2. The germline CDR1 and CDR2 sequences are SGHTA and FQGNSA. The CDR3 spans 15 residues. V lost 4 bases, J lost 0 bases, and 2 bases stayed unmatched. The CDR3 reads CASSSLAGVSYEQYF. CDR3 in DNA: TGTGCCAGCAGCTCACTAGCGGGAGTCTCCTACGAGCAGTACTTC. Combining the CDR3 with reference TRBV7-2 and TRBJ2-7 gives the whole variable domain GAGVSQSPSNKVTEKGKDVELRCDPISGHTALYWYRQSLGQGLEFLIYFQGNSAPDKSGLPSDRFSAERTGGSVSTLTIQRTQQEDSAVYLCASSSLAGVSYEQYFGPGTRLTVT.

This clone appeared once. V gene TRBV30 combines with J gene TRBJ1-6; D gene unclear. Trimming shortened V by 4 bases and J by 10 bases, and 17 bases separated the two germline ends. CDR1 GTSNPN and CDR2 SVGIG come from the germline V gene (reference sequence). This CDR3 has 14 residues. In DNA, the CDR3 is TGTGCCTGGAACATACGACATGCCGTATCACCCCTCCACTTT. As protein: CAWNIRHAVSPLHF.

The chain couples TRBV7-9 to TRBJ2-7; D is uncertain. The V gene lost 4 bases and the J gene lost 5 bases, with 6 bases spanning the gap. The CDR3 length is 11 residues. Per germline, CDR1 SEHNR and CDR2 FQNEAQ (reference sequence). The CDR3 coding sequence is TGTGCCAGCAGCTACGCAGACGAGCAGTACTTC. Protein product: CASSYADEQYF.

This chain links TRBV2 with TRBJ2-1, with TRBD2 matching 11 bases. V lost 4 bases, J lost 7 bases, and 3 bases stayed unmatched. This CDR3 spans 14 amino acids. CDR1 and CDR2 (germline): SNHLY, FYNNEI. CDR3 protein: CASSGLAGRNEQFF. The CDR3 nucleotides read TGTGCCAGCAGTGGACTAGCGGGAAGGAATGAGCAGTTCTTC.

The chain joins TRBV4-3 to TRBJ2-7, with no clear D. Between the trimmed V and J ends, which lost 0 bases and 3 bases, there was a span of 12 bases. The CDR3 sequence is 15 residues long. Germline-derived CDR1 and CDR2 are LGHNA and YSLEER. In DNA form, the CDR3 reads TGCGCCAGCAGCCAAGATCGGGCTCGACACTACGAGCAGTACTTC. Translated: CASSQDRARHYEQYF.

The V call is TRBV6-5, the J call TRBJ2-5; possibly TRBD2 for D (5 bases). V was shortened by 0 bases and J by 5 bases, with 7 bases between the two germline ends. Germline V CDR1 and CDR2: MNHEY, SVGAGI. The CDR3 extends over 13 amino acids. In nucleotides, the CDR3 is TGTGCCAGCAGTTACTCGAGAGGGGAGACCCAGTACTTC. It specifies CASSYSRGETQYF.

This CDR3 is CASSLSNYEQYF. CDR3 bases: TGTGCCAGCAGCTTGTCGAACTACGAGCAGTACTTC. J is TRBJ2-7 and V is TRBV5-6; D is unresolved. The CDR3 sequence is 12 residues long. The V gene's germline CDR1 is SGHDT and CDR2 YYEEEE. V was cut by 1 base and J by 3 bases, with 5 bases left in between.

The chain is built from TRBV6-5 and TRBJ1-1; D is unresolved. Trimming removed 6 bases from V and 5 bases from J, with 7 bases in between. The germline V gene encodes CDR1 MNHEY and CDR2 SVGAGI. The CDR3 has 11 amino acids. CDR3 region: CASSPWTEAFF. The CDR3 coding sequence is TGTGCCAGCAGCCCCTGGACTGAAGCTTTCTTT.

This sequence joins TRBV19 and TRBJ1-5; 7 positions match TRBD1. There are 17 residues in the CDR3. V shed 5 bases, J shed 0 bases, and the junction held 10 bases outside the gene matches. The germline V gene has CDR1 LNHDA and CDR2 SQIVND (reference sequence). The CDR3 here is CASSSGGEHYSNQPQHF. CDR3 bases: TGTGCCAGTAGTTCAGGGGGAGAACATTATAGCAATCAGCCCCAGCATTTT.

The table lists this clone with a count of one. J is TRBJ1-1 and V is TRBV25-1, with a possible D match to TRBD1 (5 bases). The germline gives CDR1 MGHDK, CDR2 SYGVNS. V dropped 0 bases and J dropped 7 bases, with 12 bases sitting between them. The CDR3 contains 14 residues. The CDR3 is CASSEYGDSSEAFF. CDR3 sequence (DNA): TGTGCCAGCAGTGAATATGGGGACTCGAGTGAAGCTTTCTTT.

Notes on this clone: Other nucleotide sequences in the sample specify the same CDR3. The V gene is TRBV4-1, the J gene TRBJ2-1; D is uncertain. Germline CDR1 and CDR2: MGHRA and YSYEKL. V was shortened by 4 bases and J by 5 bases, with 6 bases between the two germline ends. CDR3 length: 12 residues. CDR3 amino acids: CASSPLNNEQFF. CDR3 sequence (DNA): TGCGCCAGCAGCCCCCTTAACAATGAGCAGTTCTTC.

The CDR3 nucleotides are TGTGCCAGCAGGAGGACAGCAGACTATGGCTACACCTTC. Translating it yields CASRRTADYGYTF. The chain joins TRBV6-1 to TRBJ1-2; a weak D match, TRBD1 (6 bases). The CDR3 extends over 13 amino acids. The V and J ends lost 6 bases and 3 bases respectively, with 11 bases between them. Per germline, CDR1 MNHNS and CDR2 SASEGT.

The chain combines TRBV6-5 with TRBJ2-5, with TRBD2 identical over 7 bases. Germline CDR1 MNHEY, CDR2 SVGAGI. The CDR3 length is 15 residues. V was pared by 1 base and J by 0 bases, with 2 bases of the junction left unmatched. DNA for the CDR3: TGTGCCAGCAGTTACTGGGCGGGGGACCAAGAGACCCAGTACTTC. This sequence encodes CASSYWAGDQETQYF.

The rearrangement uses TRBV5-1 and TRBJ2-5; TRBD1 agrees at 9 bases. Trimming took 4 bases from V and 5 from J; bases not matched to a gene: 12. Germline V gene data show CDR1 as SGHRS and CDR2 as YFSETQ. The CDR3 totals 16 residues. The CDR3 DNA reads as TGCGCCAGCAGCACCCGGGACAGGGTGGTTTTGGAGACCCAGTACTTC. Residues: CASSTRDRVVLETQYF.

The chain couples TRBV7-2 to TRBJ1-2, with unresolved D. Germline V lookup: CDR1 SGHTA, CDR2 FQGNSA. The CDR3 loop spans 15 amino acids. V dropped 1 base and J dropped 2 bases, with 11 bases sitting between them. CDR3 sequence: CASSLGGPQNYGYTF. The CDR3 coding sequence is TGTGCCAGCAGCTTAGGGGGTCCCCAAAACTATGGCTACACCTTC. Full variable domain (rest looked up from reference TRBV7-2 and TRBJ1-2): GAGVSQSPSNKVTEKGKDVELRCDPISGHTALYWYRQSLGQGLEFLIYFQGNSAPDKSGLPSDRFSAERTGGSVSTLTIQRTQQEDSAVYLCASSLGGPQNYGYTFGSGTRLTVV.

The rearrangement joins TRBV19 to TRBJ2-7, with D perhaps matching TRBD1 or TRBD2 (6 bases each). The CDR3 contains 13 residues. The germline CDR1 and CDR2 sequences are LNHDA and SQIVND (reference sequence). The V end lost 1 base, the J end lost 5 bases, and 9 bases lay between the germline ends. The CDR3 here is CASSIAGGDEQYF. CDR3 sequence (DNA): TGTGCCAGTAGTATAGCCGGGGGCGACGAGCAGTACTTC.

V usage is TRBV2 and J usage is TRBJ1-4; D perhaps matches TRBD1 (5 bases). Between the trimmed V and J ends, which lost 6 bases and 7 bases, there was a span of 12 bases. The germline V gene has CDR1 SNHLY and CDR2 FYNNEI. CDR3 length equals 13 residues. The CDR3: CASSLGPGEKLFF. Here the CDR3 DNA reads TGTGCCAGCAGCCTGGGACCGGGTGAAAAACTGTTTTTT.

DNA for the CDR3: TGTGCCAGCAGCCTTAGAACACAGGGGGCTGAGGGCTACACCTTC. This encodes CASSLRTQGAEGYTF. The V and J genes are TRBV11-3 and TRBJ1-2; the match to TRBD1 covers 9 bases. This CDR3 region has 15 residues. Germline CDR1 is SGHNT and CDR2 is YENEEA. V shed 5 bases, J shed 8 bases, and the junction held 12 bases outside the gene matches.

The chain is built from TRBV29-1 and TRBJ2-5; 7 bases map to TRBD1. Trimming at V came to 0 bases and at J to 1 base, leaving 14 bases not matched to a gene. This CDR3 comprises 18 residues. Germline assignment: CDR1 SQVTM and CDR2 ANQGSEA. CDR3 region: CSVEDSYLGQNFQETQYF. The CDR3 DNA reads TGCAGCGTTGAAGACTCTTACTTGGGACAGAACTTCCAAGAGACCCAGTACTTC. Filled out from reference TRBV29-1 and TRBJ2-5, the complete variable domain reads SAVISQKPSRDICQRGTSLTIQCQVDSQVTMMFWYRQQPGQSLTLIATANQGSEATYESGFVIDKFPISRPNLTFSTLTVSNMSPEDSSIYLCSVEDSYLGQNFQETQYFGPGTRLLVL.

The gene calls are TRBV15 and TRBJ1-1, with a weak D call TRBD1 (6 bases). V was shortened by 1 base and J by 0 bases, with 15 bases between the two germline ends. CDR1 LNHNV and CDR2 YYDKDF come from the germline V gene (reference sequence). The CDR3 contains 17 residues. Here the CDR3 reads CATSRGWTASLNTEAFF. In DNA, the CDR3 is TGTGCCACCAGCAGAGGGTGGACAGCGAGCTTGAACACTGAAGCTTTCTTT.